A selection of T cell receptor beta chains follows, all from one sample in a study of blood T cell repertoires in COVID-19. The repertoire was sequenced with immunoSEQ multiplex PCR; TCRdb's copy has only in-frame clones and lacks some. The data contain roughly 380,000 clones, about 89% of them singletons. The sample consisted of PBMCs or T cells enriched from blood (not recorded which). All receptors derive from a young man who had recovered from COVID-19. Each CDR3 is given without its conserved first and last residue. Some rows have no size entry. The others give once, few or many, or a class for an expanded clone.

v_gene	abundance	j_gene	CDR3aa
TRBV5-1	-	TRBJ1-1	ASTRGLGTEAF
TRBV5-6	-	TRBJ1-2	ASSLERGGNYGYT
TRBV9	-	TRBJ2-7	ASSSRGGAVVNEQY
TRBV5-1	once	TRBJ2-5	ASSASGQETQY
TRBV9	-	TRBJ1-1	ASGGGSMNTEAF
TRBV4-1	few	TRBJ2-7	ASSEPGQGDYEQY
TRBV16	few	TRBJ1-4	ASSQSIRESNEKLF
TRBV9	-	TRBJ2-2	ASSVGTALTGELF
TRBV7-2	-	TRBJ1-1	ASSLPPMNTEAF
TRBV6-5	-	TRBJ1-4	ASSQRRFRKKLF
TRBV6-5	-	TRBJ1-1	ASSLIRGDTEAF
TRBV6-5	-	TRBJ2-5	ASSYGQVQETQY
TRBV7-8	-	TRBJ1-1	ASNEQGNTEAF
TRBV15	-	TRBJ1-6	ATSRDRAITPLH
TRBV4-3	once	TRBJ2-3	ASSQVAGARTDTQY
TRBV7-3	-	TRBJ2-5	ASSLFWSGGTQETQY
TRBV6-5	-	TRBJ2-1	ASSYSRGGGWNEQF
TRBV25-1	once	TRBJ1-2	ASSDSPVEGYGYT
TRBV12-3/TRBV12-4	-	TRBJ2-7	ASSPGYEQY
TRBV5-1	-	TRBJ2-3	ASSAMTVTDTQY
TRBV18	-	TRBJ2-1	ASSSGGAYNEQF
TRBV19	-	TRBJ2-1	ASRRSGLAGSSSYNEQF
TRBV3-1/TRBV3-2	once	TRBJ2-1	ASSQEASLHYNEQF
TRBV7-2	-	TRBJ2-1	ASSPYNEQF
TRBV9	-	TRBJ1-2	ASTLGQGLRDGYT
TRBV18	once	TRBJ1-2	ASSPGAYGYT
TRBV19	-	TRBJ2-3	ASTAYRTSGTDTQY
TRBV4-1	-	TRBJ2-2	ASSQDPGQNTGELF
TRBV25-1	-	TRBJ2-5	ASRGDSETQY
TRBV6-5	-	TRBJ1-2	ASSYRGIDYGYT
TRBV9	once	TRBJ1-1	ASSVTDTEAF
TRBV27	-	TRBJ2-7	ASSYGDTAYEQY
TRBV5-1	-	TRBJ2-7	ASSFRDSYEQY
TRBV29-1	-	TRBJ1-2	SADRDRGYT
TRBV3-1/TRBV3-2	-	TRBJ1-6	ASSQGGQGVNSPLH
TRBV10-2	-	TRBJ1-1	ASKVGDTEAF
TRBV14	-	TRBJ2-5	ASSLAGGQETQY
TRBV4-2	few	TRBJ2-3	ASSQEASGYTDTQY
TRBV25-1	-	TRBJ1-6	ASSERDEISPLH
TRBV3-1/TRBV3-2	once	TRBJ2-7	ASSQGRYEQY
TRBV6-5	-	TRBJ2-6	ASRKGASGANVLT
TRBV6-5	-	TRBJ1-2	ASRPTGGAGYT
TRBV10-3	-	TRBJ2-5	AISAGGGAVETQY
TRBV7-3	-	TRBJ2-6	ASSLTSSGLFSGANVLT
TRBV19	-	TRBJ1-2	ASSLTGTYGYT
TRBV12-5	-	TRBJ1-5	ASGFQAGYSNQPQH
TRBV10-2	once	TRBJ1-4	ASRRGFGEKLF
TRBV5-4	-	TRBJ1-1	ASSLATGPTEAF
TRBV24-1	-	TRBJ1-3	AKTRGSGNTIY
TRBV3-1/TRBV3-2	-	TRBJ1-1	ASSQNSQNTEAF
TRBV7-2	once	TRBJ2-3	ASSSLSGAPGDTQY
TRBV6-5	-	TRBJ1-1	ASRKTGIPEAF